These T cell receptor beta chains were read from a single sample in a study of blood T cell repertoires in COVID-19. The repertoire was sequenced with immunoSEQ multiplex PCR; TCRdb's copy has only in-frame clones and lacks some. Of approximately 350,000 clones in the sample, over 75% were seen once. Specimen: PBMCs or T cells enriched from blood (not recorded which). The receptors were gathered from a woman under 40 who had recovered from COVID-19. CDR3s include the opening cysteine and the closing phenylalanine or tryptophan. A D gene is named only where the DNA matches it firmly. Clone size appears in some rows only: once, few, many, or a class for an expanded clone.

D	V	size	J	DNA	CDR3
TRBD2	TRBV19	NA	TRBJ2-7	TGTGCCAGTAGTATCAGACTAGCGGGAGAAATCTCCTACGAGCAGTACTTC	CASSIRLAGEISYEQYF
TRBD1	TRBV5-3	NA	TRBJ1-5	TGTGCCAGAAGCTATCCACCGGACGACAGGGGGCGAAAGGATCAGCCCCAGCATTTT	CARSYPPDDRGRKDQPQHF
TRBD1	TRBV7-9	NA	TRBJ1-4	TGTGCCAGCAGGGACAGGAATAATGAAAAACTGTTTTTT	CASRDRNNEKLFF
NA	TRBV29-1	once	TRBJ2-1	TGCAGCGTTGAACGCGGCAGGGCCTACAATGAGCAGTTCTTC	CSVERGRAYNEQFF
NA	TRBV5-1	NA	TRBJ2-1	TGCGCCAGCAGCGTCGACGGAGCGAACTACAATGAGCAGTTCTTC	CASSVDGANYNEQFF
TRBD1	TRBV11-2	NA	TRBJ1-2	TGTGCCAGCAGCTTAGTCACTACAGGGGGCAACTATGGCTACACCTTC	CASSLVTTGGNYGYTF
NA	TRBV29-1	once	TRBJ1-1	TGCAGCGTTACTACAGGGATGAACACTGAAGCTTTCTTT	CSVTTGMNTEAFF
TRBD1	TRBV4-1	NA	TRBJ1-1	TGCGCCAGCAGCCAAGTCGAGGGGGCCGTCACTGAAGCTTTCTTT	CASSQVEGAVTEAFF
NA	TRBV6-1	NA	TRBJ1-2	TGTGCCAGCAGTGAGATGTCAGGGGCTAACTATGGCTACACCTTC	CASSEMSGANYGYTF
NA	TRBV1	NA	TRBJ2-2	TGCACCAGCAGCCAAGAAACAGGGGGACTAGCGGGGCCCGCGAACACCGGGGAGCTGTTTTTT	CTSSQETGGLAGPANTGELFF
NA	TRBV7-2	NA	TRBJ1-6	TGTGCCAGCAGCTTAGTCTTTGATAATTCACCCCTCCACTTT	CASSLVFDNSPLHF
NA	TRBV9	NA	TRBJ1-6	TGTGCCAGCAGCGTAGACCCGGACAGCACACCCCTCCACTTT	CASSVDPDSTPLHF
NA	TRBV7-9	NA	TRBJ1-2	TGTGCCAGCAGCCCGGGGGGGGTGACGATGGGCTATGGCTACACCTTC	CASSPGGVTMGYGYTF
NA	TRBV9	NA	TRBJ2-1	TGTGCCAGCAGCGCGGGGGGACACCGATACAATGAGCAGTTCTTC	CASSAGGHRYNEQFF
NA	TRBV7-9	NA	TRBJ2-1	TGTGCCAGCAGCTTATCCCAGGGGACCTACAATGAGCAGTTCTTC	CASSLSQGTYNEQFF
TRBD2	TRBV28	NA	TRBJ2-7	TGTGCCAGCAGTGGAGGACTAGCGGTTACCTACGAGCAGTACTTC	CASSGGLAVTYEQYF
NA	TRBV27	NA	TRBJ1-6	TGTGCCAGCAGTTTTGGGGGGGTCAGGTATAATTCACCCCTCCACTTT	CASSFGGVRYNSPLHF
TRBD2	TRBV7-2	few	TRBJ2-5	TGTGCCAGCAGCTTTACTAGCGGAGAGACCCAGTACTTC	CASSFTSGETQYF
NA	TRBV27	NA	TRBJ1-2	TGTGCCAGCAGTTTCTCCGGCTCCCCACTAGGCTATGGCTACACCTTC	CASSFSGSPLGYGYTF
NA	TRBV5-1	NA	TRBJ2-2	TGCGCCAGCAGCCAAGACGGAGATAACACCGGGGAGCTGTTTTTT	CASSQDGDNTGELFF
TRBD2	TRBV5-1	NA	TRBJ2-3	TGCGCCAGCAGCTTGGGAGTAGCGGGGGCCACAGATACGCAGTATTTT	CASSLGVAGATDTQYF
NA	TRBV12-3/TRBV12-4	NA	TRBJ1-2	TGTGCCAGCATTCCGGGACTGGGCTATGGCTACACCTTC	CASIPGLGYGYTF
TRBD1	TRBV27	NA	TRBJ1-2	TGTGCCAGCAGTTTAGGCGGACAGGGCTATGGCTACACCTTC	CASSLGGQGYGYTF
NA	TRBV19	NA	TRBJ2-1	TGTGCCACCCGAGGGTTAGGCAGGGGGGCCTACAATGAGCAGTTCTTC	CATRGLGRGAYNEQFF
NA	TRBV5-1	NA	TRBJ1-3	TGCGCCAGCAGCTTGTCGACAGGAGGAAACACCATATATTTT	CASSLSTGGNTIYF
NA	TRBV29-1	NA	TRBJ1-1	TGCAGCGTTTGTTCCAGAAACACTGAAGCTTTCTTT	CSVCSRNTEAFF
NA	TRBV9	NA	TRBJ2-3	TGTGCCAGCAGCGCCACGGGGGAAAGCACAGATACGCAGTATTTT	CASSATGESTDTQYF
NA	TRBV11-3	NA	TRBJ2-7	TGTGCCAGCAGCTTAAGTACAAACTACGAGCAGTACTTC	CASSLSTNYEQYF
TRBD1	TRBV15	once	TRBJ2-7	TGTGCCACCAGCAGGGGGGACAGGGTAACCACCGACTGGTTTAAGAAGCGATCCTACGAGCAGTACTTC	CATSRGDRVTTDWFKKRSYEQYF
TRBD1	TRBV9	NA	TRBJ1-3	TGTGCCAGCAGCCCTCGGACAGGGGCAGCAGGAAACACCATATATTTT	CASSPRTGAAGNTIYF
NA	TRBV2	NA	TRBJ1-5	TGTGCCAGCGCACGGGACAATCAGCCCCAGCATTTT	CASARDNQPQHF